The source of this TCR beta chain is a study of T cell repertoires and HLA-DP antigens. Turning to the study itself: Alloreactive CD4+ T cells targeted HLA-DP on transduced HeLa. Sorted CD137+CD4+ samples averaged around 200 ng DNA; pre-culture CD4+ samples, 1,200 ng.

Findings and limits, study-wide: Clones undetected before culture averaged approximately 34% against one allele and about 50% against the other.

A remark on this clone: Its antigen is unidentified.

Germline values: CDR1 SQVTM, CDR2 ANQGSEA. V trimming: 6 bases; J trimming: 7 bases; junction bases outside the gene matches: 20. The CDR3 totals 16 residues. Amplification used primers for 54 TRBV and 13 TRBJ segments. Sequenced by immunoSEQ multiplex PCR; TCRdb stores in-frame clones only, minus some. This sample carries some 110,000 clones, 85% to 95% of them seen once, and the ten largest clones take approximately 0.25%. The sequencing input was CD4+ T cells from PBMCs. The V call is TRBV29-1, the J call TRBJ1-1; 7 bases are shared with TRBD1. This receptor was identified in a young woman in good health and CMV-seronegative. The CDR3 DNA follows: TGCAGCGTGGTACAGCGGGGTGGACAGGCGGTAGTTGAAGCTTTCTTT. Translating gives CSVVQRGGQAVVEAFF.